Listed below are T cell receptor beta chains from one sample, sequenced in a study of Ad26.COV2.S vaccination and SARS-CoV-2 variants. Libraries were prepared by immunoSEQ multiplex PCR; TCRdb keeps only in-frame clonotypes and omits some of them. This repertoire shows about 370,000 clones, about nine tenths found once; its top ten account for 1.5% to 2%. The specimen comprised peripheral blood, sampled in a trial of Ad26.COV2.S vaccine versus placebo. These receptors were obtained from a person aged 18 to 59 who received the Ad26.COV2.S COVID-19 vaccine or a placebo. Each CDR3 is given with its conserved first and last residue. Fields, in order: V gene, J gene, D gene, clone size, CDR3 DNA, CDR3 protein. The D gene is left open where the match is weak. Not all rows give a size; the values are once, few, many and, for expanded clones, a class.

TRBV6-5	TRBJ2-1	TRBD1	few	TGTGCCAGCCGATGGCAGGGGGAGTCTAATGAGCAGTTCTTC	CASRWQGESNEQFF
TRBV12-5	TRBJ2-3	TRBD1	NA	TGTGCTAGTGGTTTGTCAGGGGGCAATACGCAGTATTTT	CASGLSGGNTQYF
TRBV6-5	TRBJ1-6	NA	many	TGTGCCAGCACTAACCAGGGGAATTGGTCACCCCTCCACTTT	CASTNQGNWSPLHF
TRBV6-5	TRBJ1-2	NA	NA	TGTGCCAGCAGTTACTCTCTGAGGGCTTATGGCTACACCTTC	CASSYSLRAYGYTF
TRBV7-6	TRBJ2-4	NA	NA	TGTGCCAGCAGCTCCGCCGTCCGGGGGGCCAAAAACATTCAGTACTTC	CASSSAVRGAKNIQYF
TRBV9	TRBJ1-4	TRBD1	NA	TGTGCCAGCAGCGGGGGACAGTCCCCTAATGAAAAACTGTTTTTT	CASSGGQSPNEKLFF
TRBV3-1/TRBV3-2	TRBJ2-5	NA	NA	TGTGCCAGCAGCCAAGGGTGGGGAACTAGGGAGACCCAGTACTTC	CASSQGWGTRETQYF
TRBV28	TRBJ1-4	TRBD1	NA	TGTGCCAGCTCCATACAACAGGGGGCGGGAGAAAAACTGTTTTTT	CASSIQQGAGEKLFF
TRBV7-2	TRBJ1-2	NA	NA	TGTGCCAGCAGCTTAGAGGTTAATCAGGGGCGTTCCTATGGCTACACCTTC	CASSLEVNQGRSYGYTF
TRBV5-8	TRBJ2-4	NA	once	TGTGCCAGCAGTCCAGCCAAAAACATTCAGTACTTC	CASSPAKNIQYF
TRBV5-1	TRBJ1-1	TRBD1	NA	TGCGCCAGCAGCCCCGGACAGGAAAACACTGAAGCTTTCTTT	CASSPGQENTEAFF
TRBV29-1	TRBJ2-1	TRBD2	NA	TGCAGCGTTGAAGGGACTAGCGGGATGGGGTCCTACAATGAGCAGTTCTTC	CSVEGTSGMGSYNEQFF
TRBV7-2	TRBJ1-1	NA	NA	TGTGCCAGCAGACCTGAAGCTTTCTTT	CASRPEAFF
TRBV3-1/TRBV3-2	TRBJ2-1	TRBD2	few	TGTGCCAGCAGCCTTGCGGGAGGGCATAATGAGCAGTTCTTC	CASSLAGGHNEQFF
TRBV2	TRBJ2-7	NA	NA	TGTGCCAGCAGTGAACAATGGTCGGGACAGCAGTACTTC	CASSEQWSGQQYF
TRBV29-1	TRBJ1-3	TRBD1	NA	TGCAGCGTTGAACCGGGGACAGGTGGAAACACCATATATTTT	CSVEPGTGGNTIYF
TRBV29-1	TRBJ2-7	NA	NA	TGCAGCGTTGCCGTTGAGGGTGGCAACTACGAGCAGTACTTC	CSVAVEGGNYEQYF